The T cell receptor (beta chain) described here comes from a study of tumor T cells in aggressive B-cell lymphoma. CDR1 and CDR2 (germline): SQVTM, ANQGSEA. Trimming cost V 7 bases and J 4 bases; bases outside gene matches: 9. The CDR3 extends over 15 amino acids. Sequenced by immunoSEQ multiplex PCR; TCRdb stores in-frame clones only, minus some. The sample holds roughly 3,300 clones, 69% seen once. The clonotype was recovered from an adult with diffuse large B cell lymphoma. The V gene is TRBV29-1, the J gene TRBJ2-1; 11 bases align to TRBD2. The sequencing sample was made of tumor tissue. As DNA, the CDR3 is TGCAGCGCCGGATTGACTAGCGGGGAGTACAATGAGCAGTTCTTC. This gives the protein CSAGLTSGEYNEQFF.